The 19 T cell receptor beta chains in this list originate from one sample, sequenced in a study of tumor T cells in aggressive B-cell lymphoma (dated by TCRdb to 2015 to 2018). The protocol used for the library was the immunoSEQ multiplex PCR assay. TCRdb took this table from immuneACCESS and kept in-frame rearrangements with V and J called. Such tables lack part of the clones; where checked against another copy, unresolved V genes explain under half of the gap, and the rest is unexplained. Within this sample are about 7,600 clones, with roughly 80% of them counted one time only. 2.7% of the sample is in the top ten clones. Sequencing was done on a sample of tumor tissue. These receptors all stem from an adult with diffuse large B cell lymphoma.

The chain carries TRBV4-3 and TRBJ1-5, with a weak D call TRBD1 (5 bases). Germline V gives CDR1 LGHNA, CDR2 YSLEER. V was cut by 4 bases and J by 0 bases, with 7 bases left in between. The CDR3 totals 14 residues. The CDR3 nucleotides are TGCGCCAGCAGCCCGACAGATAGCAATCAGCCCCAGCATTTT. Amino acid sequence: CASSPTDSNQPQHF.

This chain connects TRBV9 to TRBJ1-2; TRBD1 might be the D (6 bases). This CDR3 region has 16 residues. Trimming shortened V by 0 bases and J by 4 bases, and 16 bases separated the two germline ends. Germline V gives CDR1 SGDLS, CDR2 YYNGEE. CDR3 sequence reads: CASSVEFDQGSYGYTF. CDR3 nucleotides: TGTGCCAGCAGCGTAGAGTTCGACCAGGGGAGCTATGGCTACACCTTC.

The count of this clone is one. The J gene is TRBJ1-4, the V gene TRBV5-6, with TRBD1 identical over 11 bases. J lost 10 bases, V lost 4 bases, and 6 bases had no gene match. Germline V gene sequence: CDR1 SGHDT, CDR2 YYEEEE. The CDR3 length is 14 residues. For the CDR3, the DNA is TGTGCCAGCAGCCAGGGACAGGGGGTGGGAAAACTGTTTTTT. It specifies CASSQGQGVGKLFF.

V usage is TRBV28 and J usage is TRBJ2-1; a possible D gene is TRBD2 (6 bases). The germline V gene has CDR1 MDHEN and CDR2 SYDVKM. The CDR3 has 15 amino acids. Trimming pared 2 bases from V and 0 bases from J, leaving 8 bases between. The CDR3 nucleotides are TGTGCCAGCAGTTTAACCGGGAGCTCCTACAATGAGCAGTTCTTC. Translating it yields CASSLTGSSYNEQFF.

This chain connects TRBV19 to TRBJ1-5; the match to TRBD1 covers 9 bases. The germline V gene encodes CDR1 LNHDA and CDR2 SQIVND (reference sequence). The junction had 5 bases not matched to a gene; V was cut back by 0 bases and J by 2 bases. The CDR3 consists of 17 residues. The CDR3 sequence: CASSIDERQGGNQPQHF. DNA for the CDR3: TGTGCCAGTAGTATAGATGAGAGACAGGGGGGCAATCAGCCCCAGCATTTT.

Here the CDR3 DNA reads TGTGCCAGCAGCTTAATCCAGGGGAACGAGCAGTACGTC. Its protein is CASSLIQGNEQYV. The V gene is TRBV7-8, the J gene TRBJ2-7, with D tentatively TRBD1 (6 bases). Germline loops: CDR1 SGHVS, CDR2 FQNEAQ. CDR3 length: 13 residues. Trimming cost V 2 bases and J 5 bases, with 10 bases left between them.

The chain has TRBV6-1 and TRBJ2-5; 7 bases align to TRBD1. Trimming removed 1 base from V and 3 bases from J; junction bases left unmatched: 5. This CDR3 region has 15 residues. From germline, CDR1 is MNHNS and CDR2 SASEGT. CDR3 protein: CASSEGWGTEETQYF. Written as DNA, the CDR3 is TGTGCCAGCAGTGAAGGTTGGGGGACAGAAGAGACCCAGTACTTC.

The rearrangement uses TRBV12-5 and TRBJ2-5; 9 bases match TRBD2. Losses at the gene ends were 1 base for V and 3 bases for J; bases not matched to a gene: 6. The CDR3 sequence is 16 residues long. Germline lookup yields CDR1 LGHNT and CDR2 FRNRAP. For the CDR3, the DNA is TGTGCTAGTGGTTTGGCTCGAGGCGGGAGGGAAGAGACCCAGTACTTC. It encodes CASGLARGGREETQYF.

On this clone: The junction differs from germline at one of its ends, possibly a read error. The CDR3 nucleotides are TGTGCCAGCACCGGCCCGGACAGCTCCTACAATGAGCAATTCTTC. This codes for CASTGPDSSYNEQFF. The chain couples TRBV6-6 to TRBJ2-1, with D maybe TRBD1 (6 bases). The CDR3 loop spans 15 amino acids. Germline lookup yields CDR1 MNHNY and CDR2 SVGAGI (reference sequence).

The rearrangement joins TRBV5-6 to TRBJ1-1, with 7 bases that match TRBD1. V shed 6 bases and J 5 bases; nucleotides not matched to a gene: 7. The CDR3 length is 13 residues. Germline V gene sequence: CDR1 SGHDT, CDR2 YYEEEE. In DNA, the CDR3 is TGTGCCAGCAACCACAGGGGAAAAACTGAAGCTTTCTTT. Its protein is CASNHRGKTEAFF.

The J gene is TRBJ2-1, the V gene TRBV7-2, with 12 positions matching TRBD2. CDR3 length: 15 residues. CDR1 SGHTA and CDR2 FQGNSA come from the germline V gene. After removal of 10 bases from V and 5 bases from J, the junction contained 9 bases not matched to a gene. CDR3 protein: CATHLAGGPDNEQFF. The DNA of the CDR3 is TGTGCCACCCATCTAGCGGGGGGGCCGGACAATGAGCAGTTCTTC.

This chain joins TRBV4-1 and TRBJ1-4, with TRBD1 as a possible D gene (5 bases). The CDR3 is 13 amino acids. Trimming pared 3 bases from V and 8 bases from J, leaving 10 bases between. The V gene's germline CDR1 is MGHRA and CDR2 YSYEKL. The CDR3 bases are TGCGCCAGCAGCCAGCGGGACCTAGAAAAACTGTTTTTT. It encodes CASSQRDLEKLFF.

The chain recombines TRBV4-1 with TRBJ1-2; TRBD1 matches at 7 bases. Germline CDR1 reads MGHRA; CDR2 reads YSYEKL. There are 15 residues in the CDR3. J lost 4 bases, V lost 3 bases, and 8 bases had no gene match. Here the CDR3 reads CASSQGTAPLYGYTF. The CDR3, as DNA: TGCGCCAGCAGCCAGGGGACAGCCCCTCTCTATGGCTACACCTTC.

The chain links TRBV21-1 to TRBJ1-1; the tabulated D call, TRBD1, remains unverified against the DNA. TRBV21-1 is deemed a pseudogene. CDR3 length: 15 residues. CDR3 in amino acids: CASSKPRQANTEAFF. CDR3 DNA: TGTGCCAGCAGCAAACCGAGACAGGCGAACACTGAAGCTTTCTTT.

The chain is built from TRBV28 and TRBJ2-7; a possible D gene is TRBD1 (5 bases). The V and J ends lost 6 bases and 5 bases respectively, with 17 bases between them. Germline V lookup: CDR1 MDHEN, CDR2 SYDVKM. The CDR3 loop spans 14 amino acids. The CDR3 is CASRQGYDLDEQYF. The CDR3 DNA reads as TGTGCCAGCAGGCAGGGATACGATCTTGACGAGCAGTACTTC.

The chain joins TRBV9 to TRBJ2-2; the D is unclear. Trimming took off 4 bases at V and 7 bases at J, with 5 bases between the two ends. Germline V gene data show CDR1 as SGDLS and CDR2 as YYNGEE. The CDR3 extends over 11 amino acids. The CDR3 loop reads CASSSYGELFF. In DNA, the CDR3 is TGTGCCAGCAGCTCCTACGGGGAGCTGTTTTTT.

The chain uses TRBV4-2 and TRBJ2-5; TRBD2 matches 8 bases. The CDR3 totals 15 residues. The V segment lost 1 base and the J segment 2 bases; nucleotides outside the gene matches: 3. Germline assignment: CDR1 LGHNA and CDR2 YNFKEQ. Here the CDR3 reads CASSQVLAGQETQYF. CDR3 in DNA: TGTGCCAGCAGCCAAGTATTAGCGGGGCAAGAGACCCAGTACTTC.

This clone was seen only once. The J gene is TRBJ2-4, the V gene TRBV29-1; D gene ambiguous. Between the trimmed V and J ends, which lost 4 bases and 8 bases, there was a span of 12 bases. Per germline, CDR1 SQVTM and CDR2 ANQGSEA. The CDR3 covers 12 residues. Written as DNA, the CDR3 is TGCAGCGTTGCACAGAATGAAGACATTCAGTACTTC. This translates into CSVAQNEDIQYF.

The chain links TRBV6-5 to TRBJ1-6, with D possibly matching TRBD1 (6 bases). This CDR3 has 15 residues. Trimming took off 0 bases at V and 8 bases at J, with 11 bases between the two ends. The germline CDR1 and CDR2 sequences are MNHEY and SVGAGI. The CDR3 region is CASSYSATGYSPLHF. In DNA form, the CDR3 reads TGTGCCAGCAGTTACTCTGCGACAGGCTATTCACCCCTCCACTTT.